Below, one T cell receptor beta chain is given with its context. Its antigen is unknown. These data originate in a study of T cell repertoires and HLA-DP antigens. Study summary: Pre-culture CD4+ samples used 1,200 ng DNA versus 200 to 250 ng for CD137+CD4+ sorts.

The primer mix covered 54 TRBV segments and 13 TRBJ segments. Deep-resolution sequencing targeted approximately 200,000 T cell genomes in pre-culture CD4+ samples. Profiled with immunoSEQ multiplex PCR; TCRdb holds only in-frame clones, not every one. The table has 85,000 to 90,000 clones, around nine tenths seen once. Study-wide results and caveats: A non-physiological HeLa system presented antigen to total CD4+ responders.

Between the trimmed V and J ends, which lost 4 bases and 1 base, there was a span of 11 bases. Per germline, CDR1 SGHAT and CDR2 FQNNGV. This CDR3 spans 14 amino acids. Material for sequencing was CD4+ T cells from PBMCs. The chain has TRBV11-2 and TRBJ2-7; D tentatively reads TRBD1 or TRBD2 (5 bases each). This receptor was identified in a man in his forties or fifties in good health and CMV-seronegative. CDR3 sequence (DNA): TGTGCCAGCAGCTCATCGGGACGGTCCTACGAGCAGTACTTC. Its protein product is CASSSSGRSYEQYF.